The rows below give T cell receptor beta chains drawn from one sample of a study of T cells in localized non-small cell lung cancer. Generated by immunoSEQ multiplex PCR, the TCRdb table keeps only in-frame clones and is missing some. There are 35,000 to 50,000 clones in the sample; over 75% occur only once, and 10% lies in the top ten. The specimen comprised PBMCs, sampled before any cancer treatment. The source of these receptors is a woman aged 35 to 75 with stage II lung adenocarcinoma. CDR3s include the opening cysteine and the closing phenylalanine or tryptophan. A D gene is named only where the DNA matches it firmly. Clone size is not always given. Where it is, it says once, few, many or a class for expanded clones.

d_call	v_call	clone_size	j_call	cdr3_nt	cdr3_aa
NA	TRBV6-5	NA	TRBJ2-7	TGTGCCAGCTTCGGCAGGGGTCATTCCTACGAGCAGTACTTC	CASFGRGHSYEQYF
NA	TRBV19	NA	TRBJ1-1	TGTGCCAGTAGACAGATAGTTAACACTGAAGCTTTCTTT	CASRQIVNTEAFF
NA	TRBV5-1	NA	TRBJ2-1	TGCGCCAGCAGCTTGGAACCAGGCTCGGGGAGGCTCGACAATGAGCAGTTCTTC	CASSLEPGSGRLDNEQFF
NA	TRBV5-1	NA	TRBJ2-5	TGCGCCAGCAGCTTGGATGGGGGCAGGGGGACCCAGTACTTC	CASSLDGGRGTQYF
NA	TRBV6-1	once	TRBJ1-6	TGTGCCAGCAGTGAATTACAGGGAAATAATTCACCCCTCCACTTT	CASSELQGNNSPLHF
NA	TRBV6-6	NA	TRBJ2-2	TGTGCCAGCAGTCCTAGACAAGGAACCGGGGAGCTGTTTTTT	CASSPRQGTGELFF
NA	TRBV14	NA	TRBJ1-3	TGTGCCAGCAGCCTCGCCCAGTTAATTACCGATGGGGGAAACACCATATATTTT	CASSLAQLITDGGNTIYF
NA	TRBV7-8	NA	TRBJ1-3	TGTGCCAGCAGCCCGAGGTGGGCTGGAAACACCATATATTTT	CASSPRWAGNTIYF
NA	TRBV2	NA	TRBJ1-5	TGTGCCAGCAGCCCCTCCAGGGGAAGCCAGCCCCAGCATTTT	CASSPSRGSQPQHF
NA	TRBV5-1	NA	TRBJ1-4	TGCGCCAGCAGCTTGGTTCTAAGGGAAGGAGGTGAAAAACTGTTTTTT	CASSLVLREGGEKLFF
NA	TRBV5-1	NA	TRBJ2-2	TGCGCCAGCAGCTCGTTGGCCGGGGAGCTGTTTTTT	CASSSLAGELFF
NA	TRBV9	NA	TRBJ1-2	TGTGCCAGCAGCGTCGAGCCCCCTTGGGGGAGCTATGGCTACACCTTC	CASSVEPPWGSYGYTF
TRBD1	TRBV11-2	NA	TRBJ1-2	TGTGCCAGCAGCTTTACCGGGACAGCTTCCTATGGCTACACCTTC	CASSFTGTASYGYTF
NA	TRBV4-1	NA	TRBJ2-3	TGCGCCAGCAGCCTCTCTCCGGGGGGCGGAACAGATACGCAGTATTTT	CASSLSPGGGTDTQYF
TRBD1	TRBV5-1	NA	TRBJ1-2	TGCGCCAGCAGCAAGCTCCGGGACAGTGGGAACTATGGCTACACCTTC	CASSKLRDSGNYGYTF
NA	TRBV7-9	NA	TRBJ1-1	TGTGCCAGCAGCTTAAGGGAGAACACTGAAGCTTTCTTT	CASSLRENTEAFF
NA	TRBV28	NA	TRBJ2-4	TGTGCCAGCAGTTTAGCGGAAAACATTCAGTACTTC	CASSLAENIQYF
NA	TRBV18	few	TRBJ1-1	TGTGCCAGCTCACCGTTGTTGAACACTGAAGCTTTCTTT	CASSPLLNTEAFF
NA	TRBV28	NA	TRBJ1-1	TGTGCCAGCAGTCCCGAGGAGGGAATAACTGAAGCTTTCTTT	CASSPEEGITEAFF
NA	TRBV5-6	NA	TRBJ1-4	TGTGCCAGCAGCTCTTTAAGCAGTTTGGATGAAAAACTGTTTTTT	CASSSLSSLDEKLFF
TRBD2	TRBV27	few	TRBJ2-7	TGTGCCAGCAGTTTAGCTAGCGGGGGCTACGAGCAGTACTTC	CASSLASGGYEQYF
NA	TRBV9	once	TRBJ1-1	TGTGCCAGCAGCGTCCTGCCAGAGATGAACACTGAAGCTTTCTTT	CASSVLPEMNTEAFF
TRBD2	TRBV7-6	NA	TRBJ2-5	TGTGCCAGCAGCCCGCTCCGTATAGCGGGGGCAGAGACCCAGTACTTC	CASSPLRIAGAETQYF
NA	TRBV10-3	NA	TRBJ2-3	TGTGCCATCAGTGAGTCGAGTCCCCTTCTATTGAGCACAGATACGCAGTATTTT	CAISESSPLLLSTDTQYF
NA	TRBV4-2	NA	TRBJ1-1	TGTGCCAGCAGCCAAGGGGGGTTGAACACTGAAGCTTTCTTT	CASSQGGLNTEAFF
NA	TRBV5-1	NA	TRBJ1-1	TGCGCCAGCAGCTTGGCTGCAGGGGTGTTGGGAACTGAAGCTTTCTTT	CASSLAAGVLGTEAFF
TRBD1	TRBV5-1	NA	TRBJ1-5	TGCGCCAGCAGCCAGGGGGGAAATAGCAATCAGCCCCAGCATTTT	CASSQGGNSNQPQHF
NA	TRBV7-9	NA	TRBJ2-1	TGTGCCAGCAGCTTGGTTCTAGCTGGCTACAATGAGCAGTTCTTC	CASSLVLAGYNEQFF
TRBD2	TRBV5-1	once	TRBJ2-7	TGCGCCAGCAGCTTGGGGGCTAGCGGCTCCTACGAGCAGTACTTC	CASSLGASGSYEQYF
NA	TRBV6-5	NA	TRBJ2-1	TGTGCCAGCAGTTACCCTTTAAGAGGGGAGCAGTTCTTC	CASSYPLRGEQFF
NA	TRBV20-1	once	TRBJ1-6	TGCAGTGCTAGTATGGCCTCACCCCTCCACTTT	CSASMASPLHF
NA	TRBV6-5	NA	TRBJ1-2	TGTGCCAGCACACCCAGACAGCCCGAGGGCTACACCTTC	CASTPRQPEGYTF
NA	TRBV6-4	NA	TRBJ2-7	TGTGCCAGCAGTGACTCGCGAGCAACCCTACCCCTCTACGAGCAGTACTTC	CASSDSRATLPLYEQYF
NA	TRBV6-1	NA	TRBJ2-2	TGTGCCAGCAGTGATCTGGGTGTCACCGGGGAGCTGTTTTTT	CASSDLGVTGELFF
NA	TRBV28	NA	TRBJ1-2	TGTGCCAGCAGGGTCCCGATCGGGGGAATAGTTTATGGCTACACCTTC	CASRVPIGGIVYGYTF
NA	TRBV4-1	once	TRBJ2-7	TGCGCCAGCAGCCAAGAAACAGGGTCAAGGGGATTCTCCTACGAGCAGTACTTC	CASSQETGSRGFSYEQYF
TRBD1	TRBV28	NA	TRBJ1-2	TGTGCCAGCATCATCGGGGGCAGGGGGCGTAACTATGGCTACACCTTC	CASIIGGRGRNYGYTF
TRBD2	TRBV6-6	NA	TRBJ2-3	TGTGCCAGCGAAGCGGGAGCCCCAGATACGCAGTATTTT	CASEAGAPDTQYF
NA	TRBV25-1	NA	TRBJ1-4	TGTGCCAGCAGTCGGCAGGGGACTAATGAAAAACTGTTTTTT	CASSRQGTNEKLFF
NA	TRBV5-6	few	TRBJ1-5	TGTGCCAGCAGCCTGGGGGGCAGGGGAAGCAATCAGCCCCAGCATTTT	CASSLGGRGSNQPQHF
NA	TRBV4-1	NA	TRBJ1-5	TGCGCCAGCAGCCAAGATCCCGGGTCTTATAGCAATCAGCCCCAGCATTTT	CASSQDPGSYSNQPQHF
NA	TRBV6-1	NA	TRBJ2-7	TGTGCCAGCAGTGTAATAAAGGACGGCCCCTACGAGCAGTACTTC	CASSVIKDGPYEQYF
TRBD1	TRBV6-6	NA	TRBJ1-6	TGTGCCAGCAGTTACCCGAAGGGACAGAATTCACCCCTCCACTTT	CASSYPKGQNSPLHF
TRBD2	TRBV6-1	NA	TRBJ2-1	TGTGCCAGCAGTGAAGTCCCTAGCGGGAGCTCCTACAATGAGCAGTTCTTC	CASSEVPSGSSYNEQFF
TRBD1	TRBV9	NA	TRBJ2-2	TGTGCCAGCAGCGCCTACAGGGGTTTAGGGACCGGGGAGCTGTTTTTT	CASSAYRGLGTGELFF
NA	TRBV11-2	NA	TRBJ2-5	TGTGCCAGCAGCTTAGAGCCGGGAGAGACCCAGTACTTC	CASSLEPGETQYF
NA	TRBV7-7	NA	TRBJ2-1	TGTGCCAGCAGCTCCCTGGCCTACAATGAGCAGTTCTTC	CASSSLAYNEQFF
NA	TRBV27	few	TRBJ1-2	TGTGCCAGCAGTTTATATTACGGTAGAGAAAATGGCTACACCTTC	CASSLYYGRENGYTF